This T cell receptor beta chain was retrieved from a study of blood T cell repertoires in COVID-19. Overall study: Samples came from the United States, Italy and Spain, spanning acute and convalescent COVID-19. The analysed material was cDNA or gDNA that came from T cells, B-cell-depleted T cells, or PBMCs.

Seattle-derived patients entered the study during active infection and were followed longitudinally. Germline values: CDR1 LNHDA, CDR2 SQIVND (reference sequence). This CDR3 contains 13 residues. Original handling: Researchers report that nucleated cell counts were estimated from reference gene primer amplification. Method: immunoSEQ multiplex PCR; TCRdb's copy keeps in-frame clones and lacks some. The V and J calls and clone size come from that table; D and trimming were worked out from the DNA. The top ten clones hold roughly 1.5% of a sample with over 250,000 clones, roughly 83% of them seen once. A word on this clone: Sequence at one end of the junction differs from germline and may be a read error.

This chain connects TRBV19 to TRBJ1-5, with a weak D call TRBD1 (6 bases). Sequenced input: peripheral blood. The clonotype was recovered from a human donor with COVID-19, enrolled during active disease. The donor label of this sample is uncertain. The CDR3 DNA follows: TGTGCCAGTAGTATCCAGACAGGTCATCTTTTGGATTTT. Residues: CASSIQTGHLLDF.